The clone carrying this T cell receptor (beta chain) was seen just once. The germline V gene has CDR1 MNHNY and CDR2 SVGAGI (reference sequence). This CDR3 spans 14 amino acids. The V gene end was trimmed by 5 bases and the J gene end by 7 bases; junction bases not matched to a gene: 10. The data originate from a study of blood T cell repertoires in COVID-19. Study context: The United States, Italy and Spain were the sources of the acute and convalescent COVID-19 samples.

Methods used by the authors: How many nucleated cells were present was estimated from reference gene primer amplification. Here immunoSEQ multiplex PCR was the method, and the copy in TCRdb shows in-frame clones only, minus some. V, J and clone size reflect that table, while D and trimming were determined from the DNA. The sample lists roughly 250,000 clones, about 85% occurring once. The chain uses TRBV6-6 and TRBJ2-7; 8 bases fit TRBD2. This TCR came from a human donor with COVID-19, enrolled during active disease. The donor label of this sample is uncertain. Sequenced material: peripheral blood. The CDR3, as DNA: TGTGCCAGCAGTCCTCCGGGACTAGTGGGGGAGCAGTACTTC. Protein sequence: CASSPPGLVGEQYF.